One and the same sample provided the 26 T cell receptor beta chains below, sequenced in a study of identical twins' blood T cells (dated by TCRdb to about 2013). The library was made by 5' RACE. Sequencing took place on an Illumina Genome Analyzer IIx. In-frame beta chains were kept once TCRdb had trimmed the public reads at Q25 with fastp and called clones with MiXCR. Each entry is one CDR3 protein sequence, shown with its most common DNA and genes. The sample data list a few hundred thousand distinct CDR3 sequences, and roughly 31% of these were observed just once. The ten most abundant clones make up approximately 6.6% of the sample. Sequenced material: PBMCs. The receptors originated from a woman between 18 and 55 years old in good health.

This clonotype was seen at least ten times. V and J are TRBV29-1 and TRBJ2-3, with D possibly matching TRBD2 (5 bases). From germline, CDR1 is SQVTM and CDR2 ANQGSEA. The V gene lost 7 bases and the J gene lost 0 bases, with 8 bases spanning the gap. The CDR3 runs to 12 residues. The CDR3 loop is CSADLSTDTQYF. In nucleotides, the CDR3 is TGCAGCGCGGACTTGAGCACAGATACGCAGTATTTT.

The DNA of the CDR3 is TGCGCCAGCAGATTGAGGGCGGACACAGATACGCAGTATTTT. Encoded protein: CASRLRADTDTQYF. This sequence joins TRBV5-1 and TRBJ2-3; perhaps TRBD2 as D (5 bases). There are 14 residues in the CDR3. CDR1 and CDR2 from the germline V gene are SGHRS and YFSETQ. Trimming took 5 bases from V and 2 from J, leaving 12 bases between them.

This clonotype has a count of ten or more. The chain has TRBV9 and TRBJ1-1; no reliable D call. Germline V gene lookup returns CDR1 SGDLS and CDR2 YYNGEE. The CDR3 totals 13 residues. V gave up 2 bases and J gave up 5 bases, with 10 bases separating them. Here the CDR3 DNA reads TGTGCCAGCAGCGTGGGAGGGAGGACTGAAGCTTTCTTT. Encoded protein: CASSVGGRTEAFF.

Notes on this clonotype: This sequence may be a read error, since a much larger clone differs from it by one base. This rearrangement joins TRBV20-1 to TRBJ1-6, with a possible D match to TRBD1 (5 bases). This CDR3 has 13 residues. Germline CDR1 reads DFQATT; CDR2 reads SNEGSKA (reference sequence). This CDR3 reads CSARTGDNSPFHF. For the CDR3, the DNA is TGCAGTGCTAGAACAGGAGATAATTCACCCTTCCACTTT.

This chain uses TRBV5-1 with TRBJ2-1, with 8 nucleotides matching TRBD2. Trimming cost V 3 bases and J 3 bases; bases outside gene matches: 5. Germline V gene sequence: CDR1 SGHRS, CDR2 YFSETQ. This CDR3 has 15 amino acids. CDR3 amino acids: CASSSGRGDYNEQFF. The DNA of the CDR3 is TGCGCCAGCAGCTCCGGGAGGGGAGACTACAATGAGCAGTTCTTC.

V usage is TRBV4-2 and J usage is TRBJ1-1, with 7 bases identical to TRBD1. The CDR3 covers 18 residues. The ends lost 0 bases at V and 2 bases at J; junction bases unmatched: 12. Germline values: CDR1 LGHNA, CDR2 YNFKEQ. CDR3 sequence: CASSQERTGRPLNTEAFF. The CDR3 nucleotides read TGTGCCAGCAGCCAAGAACGGACAGGTCGGCCCTTAAACACTGAAGCTTTCTTT.

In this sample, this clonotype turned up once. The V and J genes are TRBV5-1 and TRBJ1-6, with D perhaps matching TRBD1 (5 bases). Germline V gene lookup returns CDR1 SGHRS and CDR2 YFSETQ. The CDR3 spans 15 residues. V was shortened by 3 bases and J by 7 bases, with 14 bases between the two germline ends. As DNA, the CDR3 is TGCGCCAGCAGCTCCACCCAGGGAGAGAATTCACCCCTCCACTTT. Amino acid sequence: CASSSTQGENSPLHF.

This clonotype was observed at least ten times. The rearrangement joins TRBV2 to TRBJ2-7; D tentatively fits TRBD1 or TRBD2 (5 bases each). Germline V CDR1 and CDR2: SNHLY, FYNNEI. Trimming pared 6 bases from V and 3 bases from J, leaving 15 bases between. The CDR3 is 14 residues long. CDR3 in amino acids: CASSRDPSIYEQYF. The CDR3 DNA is TGTGCCAGCAGCCGGGACCCTTCAATCTACGAGCAGTACTTC.

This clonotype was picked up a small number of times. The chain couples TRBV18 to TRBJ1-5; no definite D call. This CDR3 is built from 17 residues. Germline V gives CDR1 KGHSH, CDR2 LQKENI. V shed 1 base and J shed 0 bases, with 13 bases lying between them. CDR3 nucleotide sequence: TGTGCCAGCTCACCACGTGGGCAACAGCGTAGCAATCAGCCCCAGCATTTT. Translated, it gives CASSPRGQQRSNQPQHF. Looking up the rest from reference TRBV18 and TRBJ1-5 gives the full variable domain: NAGVMQNPRHLVRRRGQEARLRCSPMKGHSHVYWYRQLPEEGLKFMVYLQKENIIDESGMPKERFSAEFPKEGPSILRIQQVVRGDSAAYFCASSPRGQQRSNQPQHFGDGTRLSIL.

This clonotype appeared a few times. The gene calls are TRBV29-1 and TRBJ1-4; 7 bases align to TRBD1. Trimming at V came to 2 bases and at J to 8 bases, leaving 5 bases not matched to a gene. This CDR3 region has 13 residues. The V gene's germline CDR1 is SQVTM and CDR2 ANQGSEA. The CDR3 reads CSVERGGGEKLFF. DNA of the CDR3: TGCAGCGTTGAACGAGGGGGCGGCGAAAAACTGTTTTTT.

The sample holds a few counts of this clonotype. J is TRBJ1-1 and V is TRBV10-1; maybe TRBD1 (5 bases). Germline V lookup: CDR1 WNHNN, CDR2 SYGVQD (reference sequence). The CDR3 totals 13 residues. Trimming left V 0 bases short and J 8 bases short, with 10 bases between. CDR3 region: CASSESRGTEAFF. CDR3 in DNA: TGCGCCAGCAGTGAGTCTAGAGGGACCGAAGCTTTCTTT.

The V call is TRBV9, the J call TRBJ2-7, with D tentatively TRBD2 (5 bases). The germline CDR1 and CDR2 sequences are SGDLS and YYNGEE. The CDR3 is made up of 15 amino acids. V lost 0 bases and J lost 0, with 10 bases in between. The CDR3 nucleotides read TGTGCCAGCAGCGTAGGGGCCACTAGCTCCTACGAGCAGTACTTC. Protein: CASSVGATSSYEQYF.

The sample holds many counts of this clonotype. Here the CDR3 reads CASSLIQASQPQHF. The CDR3 coding sequence is TGTGCCAGCAGTTTAATCCAGGCTAGTCAGCCCCAGCATTTT. The V call is TRBV28, the J call TRBJ1-5; D is unresolved. The CDR3 runs 14 residues. V lost 2 bases and J lost 6, with 11 bases in between. Germline loops: CDR1 MDHEN, CDR2 SYDVKM.

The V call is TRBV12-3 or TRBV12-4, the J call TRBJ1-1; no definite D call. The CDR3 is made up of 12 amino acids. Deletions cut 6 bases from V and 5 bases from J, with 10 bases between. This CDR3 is CASSPWSTEAFF. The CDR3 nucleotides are TGTGCCAGCAGCCCATGGAGTACTGAAGCTTTCTTT.

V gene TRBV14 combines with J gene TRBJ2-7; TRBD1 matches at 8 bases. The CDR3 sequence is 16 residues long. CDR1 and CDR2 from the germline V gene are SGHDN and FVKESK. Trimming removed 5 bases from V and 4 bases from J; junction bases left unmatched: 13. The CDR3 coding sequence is TGTGCCAGCAGCGCCCGGACAGGGAATTTTGTGTACGAGCAGTACTTC. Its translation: CASSARTGNFVYEQYF.

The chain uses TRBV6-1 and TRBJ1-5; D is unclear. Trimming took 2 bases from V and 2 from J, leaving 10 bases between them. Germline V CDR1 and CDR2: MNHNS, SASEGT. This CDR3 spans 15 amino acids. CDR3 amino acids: CASSERRTRNQPQHF. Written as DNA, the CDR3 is TGTGCCAGCAGTGAAAGACGGACGCGCAATCAGCCCCAGCATTTT.

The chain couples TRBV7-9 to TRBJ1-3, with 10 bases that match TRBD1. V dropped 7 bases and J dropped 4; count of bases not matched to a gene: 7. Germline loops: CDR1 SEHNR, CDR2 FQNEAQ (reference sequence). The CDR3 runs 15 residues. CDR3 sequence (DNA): TGTGCCAGCACCCGAGACAGGGGGCCCGGAAACACCATATATTTT. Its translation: CASTRDRGPGNTIYF.

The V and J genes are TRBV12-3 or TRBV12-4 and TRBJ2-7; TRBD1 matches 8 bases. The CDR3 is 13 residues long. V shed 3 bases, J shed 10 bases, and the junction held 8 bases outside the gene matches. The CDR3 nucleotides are TGTGCCAGCAGTTTCCGGACAGGGAATTCACAGTACTTC. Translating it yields CASSFRTGNSQYF.

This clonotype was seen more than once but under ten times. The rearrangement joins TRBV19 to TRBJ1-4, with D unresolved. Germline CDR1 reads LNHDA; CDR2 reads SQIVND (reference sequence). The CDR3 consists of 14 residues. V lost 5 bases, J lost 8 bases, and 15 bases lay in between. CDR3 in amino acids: CASSRLRLREKLFF. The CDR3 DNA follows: TGTGCCAGTAGTCGACTTCGCCTTCGGGAAAAACTGTTTTTT. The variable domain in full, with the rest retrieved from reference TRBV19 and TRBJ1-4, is DGGITQSPKYLFRKEGQNVTLSCEQNLNHDAMYWYRQDPGQGLRLIYYSQIVNDFQKGDIAEGYSVSREKKESFPLTVTSAQKNPTAFYLCASSRLRLREKLFFGSGTQLSVL.

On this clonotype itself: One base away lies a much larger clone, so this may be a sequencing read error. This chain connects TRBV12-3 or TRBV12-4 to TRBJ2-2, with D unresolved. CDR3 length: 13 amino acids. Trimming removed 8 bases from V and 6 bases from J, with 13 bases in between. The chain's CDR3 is CASGVSGAGELFF. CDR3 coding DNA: TGTGCCAGCGGTGTCTCCGGCGCCGGGGAGCTGTTTTTT.

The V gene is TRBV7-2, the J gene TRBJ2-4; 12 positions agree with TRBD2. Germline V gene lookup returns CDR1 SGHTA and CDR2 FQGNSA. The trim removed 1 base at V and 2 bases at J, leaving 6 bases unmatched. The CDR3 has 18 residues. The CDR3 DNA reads TGTGCCAGCAGCTTAGGGTCTAGCGGGGGGGCTTCCAAAAACATTCAGTACTTC. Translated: CASSLGSSGGASKNIQYF.

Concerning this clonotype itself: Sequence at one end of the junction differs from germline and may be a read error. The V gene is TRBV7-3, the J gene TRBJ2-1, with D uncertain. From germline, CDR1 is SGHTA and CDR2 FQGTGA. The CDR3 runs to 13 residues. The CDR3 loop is CASSPGSFNEQFF. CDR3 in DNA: TGTGCCAGCAGCCCCGGTTCCTTCAATGAGCAGTTCTTC. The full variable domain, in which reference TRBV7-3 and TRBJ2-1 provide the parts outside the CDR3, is GAGVSQTPSNKVTEKGKYVELRCDPISGHTALYWYRQSLGQGPEFLIYFQGTGAADDSGLPNDRFFAVRPEGSVSTLKIQRTERGDSAVYLCASSPGSFNEQFFGPGTRLTVL.

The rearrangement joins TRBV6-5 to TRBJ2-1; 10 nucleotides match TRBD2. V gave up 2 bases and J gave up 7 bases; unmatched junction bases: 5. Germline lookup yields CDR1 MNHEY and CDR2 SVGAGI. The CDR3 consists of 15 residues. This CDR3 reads CASSYEVAGGNEQFF. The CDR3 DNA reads TGTGCCAGCAGTTACGAGGTAGCGGGGGGAAATGAGCAGTTCTTC.

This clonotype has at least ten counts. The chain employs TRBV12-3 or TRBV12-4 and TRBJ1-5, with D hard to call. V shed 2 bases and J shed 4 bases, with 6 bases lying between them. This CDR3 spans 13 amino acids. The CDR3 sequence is CASSLSRNQPQHF. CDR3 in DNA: TGTGCCAGCAGTTTAAGTAGGAATCAGCCCCAGCATTTT.

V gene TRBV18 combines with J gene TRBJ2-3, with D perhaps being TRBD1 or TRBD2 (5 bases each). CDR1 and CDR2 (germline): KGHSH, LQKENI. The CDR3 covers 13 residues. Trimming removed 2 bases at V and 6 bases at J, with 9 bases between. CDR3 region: CASSPYGADTQYF. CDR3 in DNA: TGTGCCAGCTCACCATACGGGGCTGATACGCAGTATTTT.

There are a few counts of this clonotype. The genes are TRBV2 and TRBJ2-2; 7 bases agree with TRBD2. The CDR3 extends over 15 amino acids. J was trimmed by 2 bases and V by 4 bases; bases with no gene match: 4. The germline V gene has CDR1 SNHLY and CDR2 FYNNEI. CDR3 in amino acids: CASSGAGFNTGELFF. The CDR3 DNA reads TGTGCCAGCAGTGGAGCGGGGTTTAACACCGGGGAGCTGTTTTTT.